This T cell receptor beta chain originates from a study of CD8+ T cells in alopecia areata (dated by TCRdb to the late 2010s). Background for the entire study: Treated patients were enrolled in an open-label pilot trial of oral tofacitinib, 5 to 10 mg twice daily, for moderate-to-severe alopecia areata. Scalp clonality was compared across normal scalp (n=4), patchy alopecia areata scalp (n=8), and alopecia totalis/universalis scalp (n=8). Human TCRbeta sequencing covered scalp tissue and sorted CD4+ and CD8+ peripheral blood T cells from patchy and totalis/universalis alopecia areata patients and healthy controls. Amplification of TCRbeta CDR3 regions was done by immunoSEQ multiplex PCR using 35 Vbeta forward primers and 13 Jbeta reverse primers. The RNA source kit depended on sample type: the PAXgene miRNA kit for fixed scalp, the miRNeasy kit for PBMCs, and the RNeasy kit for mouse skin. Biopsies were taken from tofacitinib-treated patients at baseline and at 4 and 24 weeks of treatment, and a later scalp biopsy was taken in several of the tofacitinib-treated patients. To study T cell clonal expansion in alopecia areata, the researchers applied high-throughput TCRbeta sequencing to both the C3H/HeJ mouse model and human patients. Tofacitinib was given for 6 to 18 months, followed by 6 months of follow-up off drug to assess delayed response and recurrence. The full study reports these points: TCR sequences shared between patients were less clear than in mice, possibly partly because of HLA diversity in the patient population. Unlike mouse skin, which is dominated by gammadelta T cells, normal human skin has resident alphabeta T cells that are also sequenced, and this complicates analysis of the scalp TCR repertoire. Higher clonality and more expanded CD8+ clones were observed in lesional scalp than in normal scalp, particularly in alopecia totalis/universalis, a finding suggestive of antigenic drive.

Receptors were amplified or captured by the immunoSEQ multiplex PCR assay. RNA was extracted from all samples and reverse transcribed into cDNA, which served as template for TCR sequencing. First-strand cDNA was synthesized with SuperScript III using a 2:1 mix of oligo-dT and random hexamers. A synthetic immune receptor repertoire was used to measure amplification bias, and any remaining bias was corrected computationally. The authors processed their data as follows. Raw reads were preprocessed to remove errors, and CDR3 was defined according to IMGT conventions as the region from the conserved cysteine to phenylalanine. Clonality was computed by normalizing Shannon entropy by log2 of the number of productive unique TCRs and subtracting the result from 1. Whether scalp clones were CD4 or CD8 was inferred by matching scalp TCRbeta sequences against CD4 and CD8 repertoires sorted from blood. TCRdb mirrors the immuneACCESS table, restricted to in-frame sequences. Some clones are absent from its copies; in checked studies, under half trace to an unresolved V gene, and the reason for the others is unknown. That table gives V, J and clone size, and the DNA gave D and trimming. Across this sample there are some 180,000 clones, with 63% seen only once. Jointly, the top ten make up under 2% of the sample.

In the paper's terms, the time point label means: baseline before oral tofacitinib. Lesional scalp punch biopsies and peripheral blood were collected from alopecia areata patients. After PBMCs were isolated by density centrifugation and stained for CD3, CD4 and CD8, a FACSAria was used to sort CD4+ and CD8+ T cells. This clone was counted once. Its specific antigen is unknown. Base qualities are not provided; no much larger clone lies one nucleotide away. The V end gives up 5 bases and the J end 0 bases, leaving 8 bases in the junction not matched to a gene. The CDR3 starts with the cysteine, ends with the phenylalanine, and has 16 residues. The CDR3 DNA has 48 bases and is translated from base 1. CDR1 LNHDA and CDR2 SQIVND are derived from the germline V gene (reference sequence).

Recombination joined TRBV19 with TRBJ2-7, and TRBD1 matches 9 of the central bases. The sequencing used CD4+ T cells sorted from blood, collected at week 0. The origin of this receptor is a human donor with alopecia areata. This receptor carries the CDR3 CASSGTGTGSSYEQYF. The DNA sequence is TGTGCCAGTAGTGGTACCGGGACAGGGAGCTCCTACGAGCAGTACTTC.